The 17 T cell receptor beta chains in this list originate from one sample, sequenced in a study of blood T cell repertoires in COVID-19. Assay used: immunoSEQ multiplex PCR; TCRdb lists only in-frame clones, some missing. The sample has about 440,000 clones, 70% to 90% seen once. Sample: peripheral blood. The origin of the receptors is a woman aged 45-65 years with COVID-19, enrolled during active disease.

The V call is TRBV4-1, the J call TRBJ2-3, with 9 bases identical to TRBD2. The trim removed 4 bases at V and 1 base at J, leaving 6 bases unmatched. Germline V CDR1 and CDR2: MGHRA, YSYEKL. The CDR3 runs to 16 residues. CDR3 nucleotide sequence: TGCGCCAGCAGCCCCCAGTTAGCGGGGGGCACAGATACGCAGTATTTT. This sequence encodes CASSPQLAGGTDTQYF.

This CDR3 reads CASSSLAGGTDTQYF. CDR3 coding DNA: TGTGCCAGCAGCTCACTAGCGGGGGGCACAGATACGCAGTATTTT. V is TRBV7-2 and J is TRBJ2-3, with 11 positions matching TRBD2. The CDR3 is 15 amino acids. V shed 4 bases and J 1 base; nucleotides not matched to a gene: 1. The germline CDR1 and CDR2 sequences are SGHTA and FQGNSA.

The chain links TRBV5-1 to TRBJ2-2; D is unresolved. The CDR3 sequence is 15 residues long. From germline, CDR1 is SGHRS and CDR2 YFSETQ. V shed 2 bases and J shed 5 bases, with 13 bases lying between them. CDR3 in amino acids: CASSFGLETTGELFF. CDR3 coding DNA: TGCGCCAGCAGCTTCGGGTTAGAGACGACCGGGGAGCTGTTTTTT. The full variable domain, completed using reference TRBV5-1 and TRBJ2-2, is KAGVTQTPRYLIKTRGQQVTLSCSPISGHRSVSWYQQTPGQGLQFLFEYFSETQRNKGNFPGRFSGRQFSNSRSEMNVSTLELGDSALYLCASSFGLETTGELFFGEGSRLTVL.

The rearrangement joins TRBV19 to TRBJ2-3; 8 nucleotides line up with TRBD2. CDR1 and CDR2 (germline): LNHDA, SQIVND (reference sequence). The trim removed 7 bases at V and 12 bases at J, leaving 9 bases unmatched. This CDR3 has 12 residues. The DNA for the CDR3 is TGTGCCAGTAAGGCTAGCGGGTTCGTACAGTATTTT. As protein: CASKASGFVQYF.

The genes are TRBV2 and TRBJ1-5; TRBD1 matches 9 bases. This CDR3 comprises 14 residues. Germline V CDR1 and CDR2: SNHLY, FYNNEI. The V segment lost 4 bases and the J segment 7 bases; nucleotides outside the gene matches: 5. The CDR3: CASSVWDREQPQHF. In nucleotides, the CDR3 is TGTGCCAGCAGTGTTTGGGACAGGGAACAGCCCCAGCATTTT.

In the case of this clone: This sequence may be a read error, since a much larger clone differs from it by one base. J is TRBJ1-2 and V is TRBV5-5; 7 bases align to TRBD1. CDR1 SGHKS and CDR2 YYEKEE come from the germline V gene (reference sequence). V lost 0 bases and J lost 4; bases outside the gene matches: 0. This CDR3 contains 13 residues. CDR3 sequence: CASSLDRGYGYTF. CDR3 nucleotides: TGTGCCAGCAGCTTGGACAGGGGCTATGGCTACACCTTC.

This chain links TRBV5-1 with TRBJ2-7; D is undetermined. The germline CDR1 and CDR2 sequences are SGHRS and YFSETQ. The CDR3 sequence is 12 residues long. V lost 0 bases and J 9 bases, leaving 10 bases between the germline ends. CDR3 nucleotides: TGCGCCAGCAGCTTGGGACATCCCGGGCAGTACTTC. Its protein is CASSLGHPGQYF.

This chain links TRBV24-1 with TRBJ2-1, with TRBD2 identical over 10 bases. The V segment lost 5 bases and the J segment 7 bases; nucleotides outside the gene matches: 10. This CDR3 is built from 16 residues. Germline V lookup: CDR1 KGHDR, CDR2 SFDVKD. CDR3 residues: CATSASLAGENNEQFF. CDR3 sequence (DNA): TGTGCCACCAGTGCCTCCCTAGCGGGGGAAAATAATGAGCAGTTCTTC.

The CDR3 nucleotides are TGTGCCAGCAGTTCCTCGGGGGAGCAGTTCTTC. It specifies CASSSSGEQFF. V and J are TRBV27 and TRBJ2-1; D is perhaps TRBD2 (5 bases). CDR3 size: 11 residues. The germline gives CDR1 MNHEY, CDR2 SMNVEV (reference sequence). With 4 bases removed from V and 10 bases from J, the gap between germline ends came to 8 bases.

This chain joins TRBV3-1 (or the pseudogene TRBV3-2) and TRBJ2-7; 8 nucleotides match TRBD1. V lost 3 bases to trimming and J lost 3 bases; unmatched junction nucleotides: 4. In germline, CDR1 is LGHDT, CDR2 YNNKEL (reference sequence). This CDR3 region has 14 residues. CDR3 sequence reads: CASSQRQGIYEQYF. The CDR3 DNA sequence: TGTGCCAGCAGCCAGAGACAGGGGATCTACGAGCAGTACTTC.

This clone was picked up one time. The chain couples TRBV4-1 to TRBJ1-1; D uncertain. The CDR3 totals 15 residues. Trimming took 1 base from V and 4 from J, leaving 13 bases between them. Per germline, CDR1 MGHRA and CDR2 YSYEKL. CDR3 DNA sequence: TGCGCCAGCAGCCAAGTTGGAGAAATGGGCACTGAAGCTTTCTTT. Its protein product is CASSQVGEMGTEAFF.

With respect to this clone: Other nucleotide sequences in the sample specify the same CDR3. The V call is TRBV6-5, the J call TRBJ2-7, with TRBD1 identical over 11 bases. The germline CDR1 and CDR2 sequences are MNHEY and SVGAGI. With V trimmed by 5 bases and J by 4 bases, 4 bases remained unmatched. The CDR3 is made up of 14 amino acids. The CDR3 protein is CASSPRDRGYEQYF. The CDR3 bases are TGTGCCAGCAGTCCTAGGGACAGGGGGTACGAGCAGTACTTC.

This chain links TRBV10-2 with TRBJ2-7; the match to TRBD2 covers 9 bases. The CDR3 is 16 residues long. Losses at the gene ends were 8 bases for V and 5 bases for J; bases not matched to a gene: 16. From germline, CDR1 is WSHSY and CDR2 SAAADI. In nucleotides, the CDR3 is TGCGCCAGCGGCCATGAGGGGAGCGGGGGGTTAGACGAGCAGTACTTC. It specifies CASGHEGSGGLDEQYF.

This chain joins TRBV10-3 and TRBJ2-3; 16 bases line up with TRBD2. Trimming removed 4 bases from V and 4 bases from J; junction bases left unmatched: 14. This CDR3 spans 20 amino acids. Germline CDR1 and CDR2: ENHRY and SYGVKD. CDR3 in DNA: TGTGCCATCAGTGCCCTCCCGGGACTAGCGGGGGGGCAGGTTGCAGATACGCAGTATTTT. This codes for CAISALPGLAGGQVADTQYF.

The J gene is TRBJ2-4, the V gene TRBV3-1 (or the pseudogene TRBV3-2); the match to TRBD1 covers 11 bases. The CDR3 extends over 16 amino acids. Germline loops: CDR1 LGHDT, CDR2 YNNKEL (reference sequence). V lost 5 bases, J lost 5 bases, and 8 bases stayed unmatched. CDR3 sequence reads: CASSNRDRGLENIQYF. CDR3 nucleotides: TGTGCCAGCAGCAACCGGGACAGGGGGTTGGAAAACATTCAGTACTTC.

The chain couples TRBV7-9 to TRBJ2-3, with D perhaps matching TRBD2 (7 bases). Germline CDR1 is SEHNR and CDR2 is FQNEAQ (reference sequence). The CDR3 runs to 16 residues. Trimming removed 0 bases from V and 4 bases from J, with 14 bases in between. Written as DNA, the CDR3 is TGTGCCAGCAGCTTAGCGCAGGAGGGGGGGGCAGATACGCAGTATTTT. Protein: CASSLAQEGGADTQYF.

The V gene is TRBV3-1 (or the pseudogene TRBV3-2), the J gene TRBJ1-5; no clear D gene. The germline V gene encodes CDR1 LGHDT and CDR2 YNNKEL (reference sequence). The CDR3 totals 13 residues. V was pared by 1 base and J by 7 bases, with 8 bases between. The CDR3 here is CASSQGSGQPQHF. For the CDR3, the DNA is TGTGCCAGCAGCCAAGGATCCGGGCAGCCCCAGCATTTT.